This TCR beta chain was captured in a study of brain T cells in children with intractable seizures. Here immunoSEQ multiplex PCR was the method, and the copy in TCRdb shows in-frame clones only, minus some. Among fewer than 80,000 clones listed, roughly 95% were seen once. About this clone itself: The antigen remains undetermined.

General study points: Patients' HCMV serostatus was unknown; virus specificity rests on CDR3 similarity alone. Pre-surgery blood may have been undersampled, hiding some clones.

The sequenced cases were selected for having the highest brain T cell transcript signatures. At least one anti-epileptic drug was given before surgery. CDR1 is LGHDT and CDR2 is YNNKEL in the germline V gene (reference sequence). This CDR3 has 12 residues. Trimming pared 2 bases from V and 6 bases from J, leaving 5 bases between. The chain combines TRBV3-1 (or the pseudogene TRBV3-2) with TRBJ2-1; D perhaps matches TRBD2 (5 bases). This sequence originates from a boy in the first two years of life with focal cortical dysplasia and intractable seizures. The sequenced sample was peripheral blood, obtained at surgery. The CDR3 DNA sequence: TGTGCCAGCAGCCAAACTAGCAATGAGCAGTTCTTC. This encodes CASSQTSNEQFF.